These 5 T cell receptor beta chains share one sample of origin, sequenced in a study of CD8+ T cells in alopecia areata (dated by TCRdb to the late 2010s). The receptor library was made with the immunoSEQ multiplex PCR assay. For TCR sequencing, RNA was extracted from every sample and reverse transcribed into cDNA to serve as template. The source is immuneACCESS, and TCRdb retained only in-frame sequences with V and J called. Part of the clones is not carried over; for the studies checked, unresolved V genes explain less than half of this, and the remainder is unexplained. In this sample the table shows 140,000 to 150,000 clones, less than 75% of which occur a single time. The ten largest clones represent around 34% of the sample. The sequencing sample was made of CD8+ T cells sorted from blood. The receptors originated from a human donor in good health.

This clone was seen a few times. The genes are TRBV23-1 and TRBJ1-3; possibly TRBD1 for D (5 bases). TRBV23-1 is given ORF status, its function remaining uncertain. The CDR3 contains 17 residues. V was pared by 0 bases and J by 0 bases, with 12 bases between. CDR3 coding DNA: TGCGCCAGCAGTCAATCGAGGCAGGGATTCTCTGGAAACACCATATATTTT. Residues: CASSQSRQGFSGNTIYF.

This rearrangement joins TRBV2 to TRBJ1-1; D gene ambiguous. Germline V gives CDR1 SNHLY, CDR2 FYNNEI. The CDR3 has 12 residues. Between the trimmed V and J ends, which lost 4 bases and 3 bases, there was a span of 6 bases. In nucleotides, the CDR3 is TGTGCCAGCAGTGGAGGGTACACTGAAGCTTTCTTT. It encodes CASSGGYTEAFF.

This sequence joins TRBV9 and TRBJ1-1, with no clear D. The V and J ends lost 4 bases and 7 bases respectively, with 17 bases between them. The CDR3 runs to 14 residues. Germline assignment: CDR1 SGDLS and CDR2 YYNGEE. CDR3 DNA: TGTGCCAGCAGCCCTCCTCATAGAGGGAGTGAAGCTTTCTTT. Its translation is CASSPPHRGSEAFF.

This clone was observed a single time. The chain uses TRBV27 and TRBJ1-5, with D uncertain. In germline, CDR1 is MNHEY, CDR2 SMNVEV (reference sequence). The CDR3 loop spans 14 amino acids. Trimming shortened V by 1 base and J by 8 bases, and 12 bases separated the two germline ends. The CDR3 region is CASSLLGNTEPQHF. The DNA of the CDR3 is TGTGCCAGCAGTTTATTAGGCAATACAGAGCCCCAGCATTTT.

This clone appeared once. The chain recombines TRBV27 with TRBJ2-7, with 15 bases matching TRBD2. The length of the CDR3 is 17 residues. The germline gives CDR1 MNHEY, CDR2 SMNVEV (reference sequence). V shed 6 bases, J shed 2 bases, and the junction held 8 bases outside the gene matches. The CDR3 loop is CASRGPGTSGRTYEQYF. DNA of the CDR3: TGTGCCAGCAGAGGACCCGGGACTAGCGGGAGGACCTACGAGCAGTACTTC.